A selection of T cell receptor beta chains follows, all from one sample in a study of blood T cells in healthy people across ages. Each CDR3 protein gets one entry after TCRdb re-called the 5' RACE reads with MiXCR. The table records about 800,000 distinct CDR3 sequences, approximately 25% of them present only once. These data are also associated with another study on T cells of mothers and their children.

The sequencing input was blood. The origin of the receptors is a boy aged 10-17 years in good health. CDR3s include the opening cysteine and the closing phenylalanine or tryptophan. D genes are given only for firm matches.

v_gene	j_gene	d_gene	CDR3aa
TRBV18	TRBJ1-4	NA	CASSFTGGATNEKLFF
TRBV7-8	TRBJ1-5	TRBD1	CASSLGTGPPSNQPQHF
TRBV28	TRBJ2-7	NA	CASRPGTVWEQYF
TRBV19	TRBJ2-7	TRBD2	CASSIGLGTTYEQYF
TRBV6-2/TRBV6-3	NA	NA	CASSFSDEQYF
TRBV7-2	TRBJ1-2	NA	CASGPGGEGGYTF
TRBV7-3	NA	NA	CASSLSLEYNEQFF
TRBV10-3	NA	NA	CAITRDFSTYEQYF
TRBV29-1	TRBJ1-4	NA	CSVDPGNEKLFF
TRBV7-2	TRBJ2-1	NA	CASSLEVGVYNEQFF
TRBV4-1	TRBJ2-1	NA	CASSQLGTPYNEQFF
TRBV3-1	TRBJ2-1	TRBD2	CASSLRTSGQRRNEQFF
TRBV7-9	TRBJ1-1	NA	CASSSDPSTEAFF
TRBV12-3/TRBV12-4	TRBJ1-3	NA	CASSRESISGNTIYF
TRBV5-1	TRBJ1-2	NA	CASSLGTVYGYTF
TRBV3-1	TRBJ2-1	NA	CASSPRGGYRPNEQFF
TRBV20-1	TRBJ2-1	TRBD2	CSAIQRGGLYNEQFF
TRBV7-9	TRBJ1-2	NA	CASNRQELNYGYTF
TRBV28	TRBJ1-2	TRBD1	CATTSTGTGYGYTF
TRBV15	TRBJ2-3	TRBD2	CATSRGRLAGETTDTQYF
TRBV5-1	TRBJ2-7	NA	CASSLGAGPIIYEQYF
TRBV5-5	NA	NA	CASSLFMADSSYEQYF
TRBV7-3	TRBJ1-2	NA	CASSPGLGYGYTF
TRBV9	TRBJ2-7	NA	CASSVGVSIAAEQYF
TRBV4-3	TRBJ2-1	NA	CASSQDWLAKYNEQFF
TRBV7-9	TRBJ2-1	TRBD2	CASSAGLAGGDEQFF
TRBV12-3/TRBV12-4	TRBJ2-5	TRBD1	CASIKAQGARETQYF
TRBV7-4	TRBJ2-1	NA	CASSLEGLGGGRSSEQFF
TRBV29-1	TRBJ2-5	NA	CSVEELDETQYF
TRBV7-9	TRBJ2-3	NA	CASSLIYQGAQYF
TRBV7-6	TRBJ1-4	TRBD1	CASSLEGAANEKLFF
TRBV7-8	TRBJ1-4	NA	CASSGQDGYNEKLFF
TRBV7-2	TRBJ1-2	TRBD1	CASRRSGTEFNYGYTF
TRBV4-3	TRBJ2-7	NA	CASSQTYPDLSSYEQYF
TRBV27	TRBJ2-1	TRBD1	CASSLRGVGTGYNEQFF